This TCR beta chain emerged from a study of blood T cell repertoires in COVID-19. Overall study context: From the United States, Italy and Spain came samples of acute and convalescent COVID-19.

This study enrolled people aged about 18 to 100 from approximately 25 US geographic areas. Participants reported their clinical history, and cohort assignment relied on those reports. This clone came up once. Per the study methods: Quantification of nucleated cells was approximated via reference gene primer amplification. Generated by immunoSEQ multiplex PCR, the TCRdb table keeps only in-frame clones and is missing some. The DNA gave D and trimming, while V, J and clone size come from that table. The sample records 270,000 or so clones, just over 90% being singletons. After removal of 6 bases from V and 5 bases from J, the junction contained 7 bases not matched to a gene. Germline loops: CDR1 MNHEY, CDR2 SVGEGT. This CDR3 region has 14 residues.

Sample: PBMCs or T cells enriched from blood (not recorded which). V and J are TRBV6-2 or TRBV6-3 and TRBJ1-1, with 9 bases that match TRBD1. The TCR sequence derives from a woman aged 40 to 50 with acute COVID-19. The CDR3 DNA reads as TGTGCCAGCAGCCTACAGGGGGCGCGGACTGAAGCTTTCTTT. It is translated as CASSLQGARTEAFF.